The 6 T cell receptor beta chains below come from one sample, sequenced in a study of molecular identifiers for immune sequencing clone quantification. TCRdb recomputed calls from the PCR reads with MiXCR, one row per CDR3 protein. Counted here are around 300,000 distinct CDR3 sequences, roughly 24% occurring once; the ten biggest clones make up approximately 0.74%. The sequenced material came from naive CD8+ T cells from blood, with Jurkat cell RNA spiked in. As for subset: FACS-sorted CD8+CD4-CCR7+CD45RA+ naive T cells. The receptors come from a human donor in good health. Some libraries in this study had Jurkat cell RNA spiked in.

The CDR3 DNA sequence: TGTGCCAGCAGCGCTTGGACAGGGGGCCAGACAGATACGCAGTATTTT. It encodes CASSAWTGGQTDTQYF. The V call is TRBV9, the J call TRBJ2-3, with 11 bases aligning to TRBD1. The germline V gene has CDR1 SGDLS and CDR2 YYNGEE. CDR3 length: 16 amino acids. Trimming took 3 bases from V and 3 from J; bases not matched to a gene: 6.

This clonotype has just a few counts. One end of the junction does not line up with germline, which may come from a read error. The chain uses TRBV6-2 or TRBV6-3 and TRBJ2-3, with TRBD2 matching over 9 bases. The length of the CDR3 is 17 residues. Germline values: CDR1 MNHEY, CDR2 SVGEGT. The CDR3 DNA reads TGTGCCAGCACCCTAACCAATAGCGGGGGTCACACAGATACGCAATATTTT. Amino acid sequence: CASTLTNSGGHTDTQYF.

This clonotype was detected many times. The chain recombines TRBV13 with TRBJ2-6, with a possible D match to TRBD1 (5 bases). Between the trimmed V and J ends, which lost 5 bases and 2 bases, there was a span of 16 bases. This CDR3 is 17 amino acids long. The germline CDR1 and CDR2 sequences are PRHDT and FYEKMQ (reference sequence). CDR3 residues: CASSPTGAGTGANVLTF. As DNA, the CDR3 is TGTGCCAGCAGCCCCACTGGGGCAGGGACTGGGGCCAACGTCCTGACTTTC.

About this clonotype itself: The DNA is omitted, as the CDR3 cannot be located on it reliably, and the CDR3 follows TCRdb's listing. The chain is built from TRBV20-1 and TRBJ2-5; the table assigns TRBD2, which was not confirmed against the DNA. The CDR3 numbers 12 amino acids, ends counted. Per the germline V gene, CDR1 is DFQATT and CDR2 is SNEGSKA (reference sequence). The chain's CDR3 is CSARVGGGSQCF.

This clonotype was observed a few times. The chain links TRBV6-2 or TRBV6-3 to TRBJ1-1; D not certain. V dropped 6 bases and J dropped 6 bases, with 26 bases sitting between them. This CDR3 contains 17 residues. The germline gives CDR1 MNHEY, CDR2 SVGEGT. The CDR3 spells CASSLNPPRKQRAEAFF. CDR3 nucleotides: TGTGCCAGCAGCCTAAATCCCCCGCGGAAGCAGAGAGCTGAAGCTTTCTTT.

The V gene is TRBV9, the J gene TRBJ2-1, with 8 bases aligning to TRBD1. Germline-derived CDR1 and CDR2 are SGDLS and YYNGEE. Trimming removed 2 bases from V and 3 bases from J; junction bases left unmatched: 7. The CDR3 loop spans 16 amino acids. The CDR3 sequence: CASSVRGQGLYNEQFF. The CDR3 nucleotides read TGTGCCAGCAGCGTCCGTGGACAGGGCCTCTACAATGAGCAGTTCTTC.